Below are 27 T cell receptor beta chains sequenced from a single sample in a study of cytomegalovirus exposure and HLA in healthy donors. The PCR used 60 Vbeta and 13 Jbeta primers. Method: immunoSEQ multiplex PCR; TCRdb's copy keeps in-frame clones and lacks some. Of under 40,000 clones in the sample, 65% to 85% were seen once. The sequencing input was PBMCs. Source of these receptors: a woman younger than 45 in good health and CMV-seropositive.

The sample holds a few counts of this clone. The J gene is TRBJ2-7, the V gene TRBV29-1, with TRBD1 identical over 8 bases. The CDR3 length is 13 residues. The V segment lost 2 bases and the J segment 1 base; nucleotides outside the gene matches: 1. The germline V gene has CDR1 SQVTM and CDR2 ANQGSEA. The CDR3 loop is CSVERQGSYEQYF. CDR3 DNA sequence: TGCAGCGTTGAAAGACAGGGGTCCTACGAGCAGTACTTC.

V usage is TRBV19 and J usage is TRBJ2-3, with 12 bases matching TRBD2. The CDR3 is 18 amino acids. Germline V gene lookup returns CDR1 LNHDA and CDR2 SQIVND (reference sequence). The V gene end was trimmed by 6 bases and the J gene end by 4 bases; junction bases not matched to a gene: 14. Here the CDR3 reads CASRVTSGGPGPPDTQYF. As DNA, the CDR3 is TGTGCCAGTAGGGTAACTAGCGGGGGGCCCGGGCCCCCAGATACGCAGTATTTT.

The CDR3 loop is CASSELWASGNTIYF. DNA for the CDR3: TGTGCCAGCAGTGAACTCTGGGCATCTGGAAACACCATATATTTT. The V call is TRBV6-1, the J call TRBJ1-3; unclear D gene. CDR3 length equals 15 residues. The V end was cut by 2 bases, the J end by 1 base, with 9 bases between. Per the germline V gene, CDR1 is MNHNS and CDR2 is SASEGT.

This sequence joins TRBV7-3 and TRBJ2-3; 7 positions match TRBD1. The CDR3 runs 13 residues. Losses at the gene ends were 8 bases for V and 4 bases for J; bases not matched to a gene: 6. Germline V lookup: CDR1 SGHTA, CDR2 FQGTGA. The CDR3 region has the DNA TGTGCCAGCGCGACAGGGAATGCAGATACGCAGTATTTT. Protein: CASATGNADTQYF.

The genes are TRBV5-8 and TRBJ1-1; no clear D gene. From germline, CDR1 is SGHTS and CDR2 YDEGEE. The CDR3 contains 17 residues. Trimming cost V 1 base and J 3 bases, with 19 bases left between them. CDR3 DNA: TGTGCCAGCAGCTTGCTAAGGAGCCGGGATGATGACACTGAAGCTTTCTTT. It yields the protein CASSLLRSRDDDTEAFF.

This clone was detected a few times. The chain has TRBV29-1 and TRBJ1-1, with D possibly TRBD1 on 5 matching bases. Germline V gene sequence: CDR1 SQVTM, CDR2 ANQGSEA. CDR3 length: 16 residues. The V gene lost 6 bases and the J gene lost 3 bases, with 23 bases spanning the gap. The CDR3 here is CSVNSAGGTVDTEAFF. The DNA of the CDR3 is TGCAGCGTCAATAGTGCGGGGGGAACCGTCGACACTGAAGCTTTCTTT.

This clone was observed a single time. The chain joins TRBV11-1 to TRBJ2-5, with 12 bases identical to TRBD2. The V and J ends lost 5 bases and 5 bases, in that order; junction bases with no gene match: 9. The CDR3 sequence is 16 residues long. The V gene's germline CDR1 is SGHAT and CDR2 FQDESV (reference sequence). The CDR3 loop reads CASSPSSGGAWETQYF. DNA of the CDR3: TGTGCCAGCAGCCCCTCTAGCGGGGGGGCTTGGGAGACCCAGTACTTC.

There are a few counts of this clone. The junction departs from germline at one end; a sequencing error may be responsible. The V and J genes are TRBV7-9 and TRBJ1-3; D unclear. The CDR3 is 15 amino acids. Germline V gene data show CDR1 as SEHNR and CDR2 as FQNEAQ (reference sequence). CDR3 sequence: CSSSSRRGAGNTIYF. The CDR3, as DNA: TGTTCCAGCAGCTCCCGGAGAGGCGCTGGAAACACCATATATTTT. Full variable domain (outside the CDR3, taken from reference TRBV7-9 and TRBJ1-3): DTGVSQNPRHKITKRGQNVTFRCDPISEHNRLYWYRQTLGQGPEFLTYFQNEAQLEKSRLLSDRFSAERPKGSFSTLEIQRTEQGDSAMYLCSSSSRRGAGNTIYFGEGSWLTVV.

CDR3 nucleotides: TGTGCCAGCAGTTTACTAAGCAATCAGCCCCAGCATTTT. Residues: CASSLLSNQPQHF. V and J are TRBV28 and TRBJ1-5; D remains ambiguous. Germline V CDR1 and CDR2: MDHEN, SYDVKM. The CDR3 runs 13 residues. The ends were cut back, 2 bases at V and 1 base at J, with 3 bases in the middle.

The rearrangement links TRBV4-1 to TRBJ2-1; 8 nucleotides agree with TRBD1. The V gene end was trimmed by 4 bases and the J gene end by 8 bases; junction bases not matched to a gene: 13. The germline V gene has CDR1 MGHRA and CDR2 YSYEKL. The CDR3 totals 16 residues. The CDR3, as DNA: TGCGCCAGCAGCCTCCTGACAGGGGTTGTGGGCGATGAGCAGTTCTTC. Translation gives CASSLLTGVVGDEQFF.

This clone was detected a few times. The chain has TRBV27 and TRBJ1-5; a weak D match, TRBD1 (5 bases). CDR3 length: 14 residues. V shed 6 bases and J shed 3 bases, with 12 bases lying between them. Germline V gene sequence: CDR1 MNHEY, CDR2 SMNVEV (reference sequence). The CDR3 region has the DNA TGTGCCAGCAGAGGGGCAGGGATCAATCAGCCCCAGCATTTT. This gives the protein CASRGAGINQPQHF.

The V gene is TRBV18, the J gene TRBJ1-3, with TRBD1 matching 7 bases. CDR3 length equals 22 residues. CDR1 is KGHSH, CDR2 LQKENI, per germline. Trimming cost V 3 bases and J 0 bases; bases outside gene matches: 23. The CDR3 bases are TGTGCCAGCTCACCCTACCCCGGGACAGAGGGACGCCCACTACTCTCTGGAAACACCATATATTTT. Protein: CASSPYPGTEGRPLLSGNTIYF.

This clone has only one observation. One junction end does not reproduce the germline sequence, and a read error may be involved. The chain recombines TRBV10-3 with TRBJ2-7, with 9 positions matching TRBD1. The germline V gene encodes CDR1 ENHRY and CDR2 SYGVKD. CDR3 length equals 15 residues. CDR3 sequence (DNA): TGTACCATCAGTGGAAGACAGGGGGTCTCCTACGAGCAGTACTTC. It codes for CTISGRQGVSYEQYF.

This chain joins TRBV5-1 and TRBJ1-2, with D perhaps TRBD1 (5 bases). With 4 bases removed from V and 4 bases from J, the gap between germline ends came to 17 bases. From germline, CDR1 is SGHRS and CDR2 YFSETQ. The CDR3 is made up of 15 amino acids. CDR3 residues: CASSTGTTGIYGYTF. In DNA, the CDR3 is TGCGCCAGCAGCACTGGGACTACGGGAATCTATGGCTACACCTTC.

V is TRBV28 and J is TRBJ1-1, with 9 nucleotides matching TRBD1. The V gene's germline CDR1 is MDHEN and CDR2 SYDVKM. The CDR3 has 16 residues. J gave up 4 bases and V 2 bases, and 8 bases lay outside the gene matches. CDR3 in amino acids: CASSLGITGGRTEAFF. The CDR3 DNA reads as TGTGCCAGCAGTTTAGGAATAACAGGGGGCCGCACTGAAGCTTTCTTT.

The chain carries TRBV4-1 and TRBJ1-4; TRBD1 aligns across 7 bases. From germline, CDR1 is MGHRA and CDR2 YSYEKL. V dropped 1 base and J dropped 7; count of bases not matched to a gene: 12. The CDR3 length is 17 residues. For the CDR3, the DNA is TGCGCCAGCAGCCAAGGTGTAGCGACAGGGTTAAGTGAAAAACTGTTTTTT. It specifies CASSQGVATGLSEKLFF.

The V call is TRBV18, the J call TRBJ2-3; 8 bases fit TRBD2. The CDR3 has 18 amino acids. Per germline, CDR1 KGHSH and CDR2 LQKENI. The V segment lost 5 bases and the J segment 0 bases; nucleotides outside the gene matches: 13. CDR3 residues: CASSSRLARSSSTDTQYF. CDR3 in DNA: TGTGCCAGCTCATCTCGACTAGCGCGAAGTTCTAGCACAGATACGCAGTATTTT.

This clone was detected only a few times. V gene TRBV6-5 combines with J gene TRBJ2-7; maybe TRBD1 (6 bases). V was pared by 0 bases and J by 2 bases, with 11 bases between. Germline lookup yields CDR1 MNHEY and CDR2 SVGAGI. The CDR3 is 15 amino acids. The CDR3 spells CASSYSGAGTYEQYF. In DNA, the CDR3 is TGTGCCAGCAGTTACTCGGGGGCAGGGACCTACGAGCAGTACTTC.

The chain joins TRBV18 to TRBJ1-1; D gene uncertain. V lost 3 bases, J lost 1 base, and 12 bases lay in between. Germline V CDR1 and CDR2: KGHSH, LQKENI. The CDR3 totals 15 residues. The CDR3 loop is CASSPSGLGNTEAFF. CDR3 DNA sequence: TGTGCCAGCTCACCTTCTGGGCTGGGGAACACTGAAGCTTTCTTT.

The chain couples TRBV29-1 to TRBJ1-2, with 7 bases fitting TRBD1. The CDR3 consists of 14 residues. Germline CDR1 and CDR2: SQVTM and ANQGSEA. V trimming: 6 bases; J trimming: 2 bases; junction bases outside the gene matches: 9. As DNA, the CDR3 is TGCAGCGTAGATTCGGGACAGATCAACTATGGCTACACCTTC. As protein: CSVDSGQINYGYTF.

The table lists this clone with a count of one. V gene TRBV2 combines with J gene TRBJ2-5, with 7 positions matching TRBD2. Germline V gene data show CDR1 as SNHLY and CDR2 as FYNNEI. The V segment lost 4 bases and the J segment 5 bases; nucleotides outside the gene matches: 4. CDR3 length: 13 residues. CDR3 sequence (DNA): TGTGCCAGCAGTGCCAGCGGGGTGGAGACCCAGTACTTC. It translates to CASSASGVETQYF.

The genes are TRBV6-6 and TRBJ1-5, with 8 bases identical to TRBD1. The germline V gene encodes CDR1 MNHNY and CDR2 SVGAGI (reference sequence). V dropped 5 bases and J dropped 5; count of bases not matched to a gene: 8. The CDR3 is 15 residues long. The CDR3 sequence: CASSNPGQAHQPQHF. The CDR3 bases are TGTGCCAGCAGTAACCCGGGACAGGCACATCAGCCCCAGCATTTT.

V and J are TRBV5-6 and TRBJ2-3; no clear D gene. V lost 6 bases and J 4 bases, leaving 12 bases between the germline ends. The CDR3 is 13 residues long. Germline lookup yields CDR1 SGHDT and CDR2 YYEEEE. CDR3 in DNA: TGTGCCAGCAATCAGTATAACCCAGATACGCAGTATTTT. Translating it yields CASNQYNPDTQYF.

This chain connects TRBV4-1 to TRBJ1-4; D might be TRBD1 (5 bases). The CDR3 covers 18 residues. With 0 bases removed from V and 6 bases from J, the gap between germline ends came to 20 bases. Germline CDR1 and CDR2: MGHRA and YSYEKL. The CDR3 nucleotides are TGCGCCAGCAGCCAAGACCCCCCCGGGGGAATCCTCTATGAAAAACTGTTTTTT. Its protein is CASSQDPPGGILYEKLFF.

The chain links TRBV2 to TRBJ1-1, with TRBD1 matching 7 bases. Germline V CDR1 and CDR2: SNHLY, FYNNEI. Unmatched junction bases numbered 2, after V lost 6 bases and J lost 1 base. The length of the CDR3 is 13 residues. The CDR3 region is CASRRQGNTEAFF. The CDR3 bases are TGTGCCAGCAGAAGACAGGGGAACACTGAAGCTTTCTTT.

The chain combines TRBV11-2 with TRBJ1-5, with D possibly matching TRBD1 (5 bases). The CDR3 is made up of 14 amino acids. Per germline, CDR1 SGHAT and CDR2 FQNNGV. Trimming took off 5 bases at V and 4 bases at J, with 12 bases between the two ends. CDR3 coding DNA: TGTGCCAGCAGCCCAGGGCGGCAAAATCAGCCCCAGCATTTT. Its protein is CASSPGRQNQPQHF.

CDR3 nucleotides: TGTGCCAGCAGCTTGCAGGCGTGGGAGACCCAGTACTTC. Protein sequence: CASSLQAWETQYF. The gene calls are TRBV7-2 and TRBJ2-5; D is unresolved. From germline, CDR1 is SGHTA and CDR2 FQGNSA. The CDR3 has 13 residues. Trimming took off 3 bases at V and 5 bases at J, with 10 bases between the two ends.